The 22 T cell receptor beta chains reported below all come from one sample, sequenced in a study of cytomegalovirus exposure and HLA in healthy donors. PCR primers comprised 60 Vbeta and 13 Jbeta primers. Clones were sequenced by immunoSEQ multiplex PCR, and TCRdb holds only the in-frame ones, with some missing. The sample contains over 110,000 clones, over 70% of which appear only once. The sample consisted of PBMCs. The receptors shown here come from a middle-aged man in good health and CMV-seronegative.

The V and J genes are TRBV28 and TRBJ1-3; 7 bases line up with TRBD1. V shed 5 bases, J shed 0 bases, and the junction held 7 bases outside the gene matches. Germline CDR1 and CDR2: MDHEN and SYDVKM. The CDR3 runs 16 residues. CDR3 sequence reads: CASSPGTVLSGNTIYF. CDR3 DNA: TGTGCCAGCAGTCCCGGGACAGTCCTCTCTGGAAACACCATATATTTT.

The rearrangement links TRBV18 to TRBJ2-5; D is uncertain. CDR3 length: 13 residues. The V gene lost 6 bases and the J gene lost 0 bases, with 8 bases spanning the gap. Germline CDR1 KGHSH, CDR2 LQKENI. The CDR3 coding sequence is TGTGCCAGCTCTGAACAGAACCAAGAGACCCAGTACTTC. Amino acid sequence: CASSEQNQETQYF. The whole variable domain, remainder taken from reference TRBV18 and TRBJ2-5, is NAGVMQNPRHLVRRRGQEARLRCSPMKGHSHVYWYRQLPEEGLKFMVYLQKENIIDESGMPKERFSAEFPKEGPSILRIQQVVRGDSAAYFCASSEQNQETQYFGPGTRLLVL.

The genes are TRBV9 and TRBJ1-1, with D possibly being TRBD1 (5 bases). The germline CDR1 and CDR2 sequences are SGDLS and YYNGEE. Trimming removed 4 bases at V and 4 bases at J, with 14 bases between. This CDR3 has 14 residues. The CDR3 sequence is CASSPSGQSTEAFF. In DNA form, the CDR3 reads TGTGCCAGCAGCCCCTCAGGGCAGTCCACTGAAGCTTTCTTT.

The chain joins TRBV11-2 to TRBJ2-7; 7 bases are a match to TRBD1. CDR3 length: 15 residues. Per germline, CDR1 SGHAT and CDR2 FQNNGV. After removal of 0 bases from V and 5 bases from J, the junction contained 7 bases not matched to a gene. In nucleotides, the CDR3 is TGTGCCAGCAGCTTAGATGCAAGGGGGCGAGACGAGCAGTACTTC. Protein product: CASSLDARGRDEQYF. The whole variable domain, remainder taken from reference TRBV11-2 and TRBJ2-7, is EAGVAQSPRYKIIEKRQSVAFWCNPISGHATLYWYQQILGQGPKLLIQFQNNGVVDDSQLPKDRFSAERLKGVDSTLKIQPAKLEDSAVYLCASSLDARGRDEQYFGPGTRLTVT.

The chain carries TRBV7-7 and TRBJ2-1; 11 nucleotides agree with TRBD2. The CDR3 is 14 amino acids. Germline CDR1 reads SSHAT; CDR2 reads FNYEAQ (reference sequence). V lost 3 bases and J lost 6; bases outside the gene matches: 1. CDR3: CASSFSGGANEQFF. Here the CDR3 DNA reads TGTGCCAGCAGCTTTAGCGGGGGGGCCAATGAGCAGTTCTTC.

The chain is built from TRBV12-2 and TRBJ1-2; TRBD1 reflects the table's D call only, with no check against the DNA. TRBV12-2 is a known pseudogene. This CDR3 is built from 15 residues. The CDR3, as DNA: TGTGCAAGTCGCTTAACCCCCCCGACACCGGAAGGCTACACCTTC. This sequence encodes CASRLTPPTPEGYTF.

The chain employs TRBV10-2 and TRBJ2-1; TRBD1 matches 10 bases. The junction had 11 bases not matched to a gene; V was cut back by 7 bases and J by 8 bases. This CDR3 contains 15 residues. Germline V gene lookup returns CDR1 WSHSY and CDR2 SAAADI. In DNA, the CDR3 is TGCGCCAGCACCGAAGGGGGGACAGGGGTCTATGAGCAGTTCTTC. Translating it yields CASTEGGTGVYEQFF.

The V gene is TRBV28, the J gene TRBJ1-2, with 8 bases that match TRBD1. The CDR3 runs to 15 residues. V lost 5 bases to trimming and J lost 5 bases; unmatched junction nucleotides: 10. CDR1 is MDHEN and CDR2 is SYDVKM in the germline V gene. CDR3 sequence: CASSPGQGRLYGYTF. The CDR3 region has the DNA TGTGCCAGCAGTCCCGGACAGGGAAGACTATATGGCTACACCTTC.

Written as DNA, the CDR3 is TGCGCCAGCAGTTCCGCAGGGCCCGCGGCACCCCTCCACTTT. Translation: CASSSAGPAAPLHF. V gene TRBV10-1 combines with J gene TRBJ1-6; TRBD1 is a possible D gene (5 bases). V lost 5 bases, J lost 11 bases, and 16 bases lay in between. The germline V gene has CDR1 WNHNN and CDR2 SYGVQD (reference sequence). This CDR3 contains 14 residues.

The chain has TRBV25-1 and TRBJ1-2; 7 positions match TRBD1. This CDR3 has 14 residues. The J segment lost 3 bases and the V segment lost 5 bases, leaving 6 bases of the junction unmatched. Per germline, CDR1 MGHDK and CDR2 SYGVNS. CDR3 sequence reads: CASSRSGQDYGYTF. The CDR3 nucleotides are TGTGCCAGCAGTAGATCCGGACAGGACTATGGCTACACCTTC.

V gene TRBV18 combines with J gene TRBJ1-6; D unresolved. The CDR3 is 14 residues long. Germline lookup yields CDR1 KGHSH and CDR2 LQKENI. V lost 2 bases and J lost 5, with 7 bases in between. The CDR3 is CASSPSTDNSPLHF. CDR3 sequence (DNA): TGTGCCAGCTCACCAAGCACAGATAATTCACCCCTCCACTTT.

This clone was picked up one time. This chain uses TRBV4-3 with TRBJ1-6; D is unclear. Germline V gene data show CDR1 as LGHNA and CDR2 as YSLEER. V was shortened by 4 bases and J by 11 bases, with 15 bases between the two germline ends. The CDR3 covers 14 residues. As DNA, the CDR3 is TGCGCCAGCAGCCCAGTCAGCCGCGGCACACCCCTCCACTTT. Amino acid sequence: CASSPVSRGTPLHF.

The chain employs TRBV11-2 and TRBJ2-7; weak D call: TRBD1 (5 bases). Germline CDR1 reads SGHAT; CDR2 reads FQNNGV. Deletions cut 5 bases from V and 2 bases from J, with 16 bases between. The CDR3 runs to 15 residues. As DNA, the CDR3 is TGTGCCAGCAGCCATTACCAGGGCAAAGCCTACGAGCAGTACTTC. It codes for CASSHYQGKAYEQYF.

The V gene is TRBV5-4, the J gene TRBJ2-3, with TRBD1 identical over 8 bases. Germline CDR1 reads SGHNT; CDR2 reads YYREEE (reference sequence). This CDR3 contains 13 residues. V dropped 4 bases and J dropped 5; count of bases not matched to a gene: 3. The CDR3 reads CASSLDRGDTQYF. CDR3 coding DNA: TGTGCCAGCAGCCTCGACAGGGGAGATACGCAGTATTTT.

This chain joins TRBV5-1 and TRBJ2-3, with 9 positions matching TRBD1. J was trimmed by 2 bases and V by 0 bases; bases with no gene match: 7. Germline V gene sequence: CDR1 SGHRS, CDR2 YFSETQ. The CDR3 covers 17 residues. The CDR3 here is CASSLGGQGAPTDTQYF. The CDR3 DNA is TGCGCCAGCAGCTTGGGGGGACAGGGAGCCCCCACAGATACGCAGTATTTT.

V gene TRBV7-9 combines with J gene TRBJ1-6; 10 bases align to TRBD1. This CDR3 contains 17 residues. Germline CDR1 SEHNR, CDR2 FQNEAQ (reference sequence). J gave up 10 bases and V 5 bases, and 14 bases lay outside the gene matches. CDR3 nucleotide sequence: TGTGCCAGCAGCCCCTTCGGGGACAGGGGACGGGGGTCACCCCTCCACTTT. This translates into CASSPFGDRGRGSPLHF.

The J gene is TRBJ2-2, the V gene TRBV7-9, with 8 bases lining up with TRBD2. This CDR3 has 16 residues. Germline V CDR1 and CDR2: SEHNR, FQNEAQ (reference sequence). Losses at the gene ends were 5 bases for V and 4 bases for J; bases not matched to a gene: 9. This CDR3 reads CASSPKVAGSTGELFF. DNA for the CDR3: TGTGCCAGCAGCCCCAAGGTAGCGGGGTCCACCGGGGAGCTGTTTTTT. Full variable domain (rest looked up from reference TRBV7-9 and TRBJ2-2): DTGVSQNPRHKITKRGQNVTFRCDPISEHNRLYWYRQTLGQGPEFLTYFQNEAQLEKSRLLSDRFSAERPKGSFSTLEIQRTEQGDSAMYLCASSPKVAGSTGELFFGEGSRLTVL.

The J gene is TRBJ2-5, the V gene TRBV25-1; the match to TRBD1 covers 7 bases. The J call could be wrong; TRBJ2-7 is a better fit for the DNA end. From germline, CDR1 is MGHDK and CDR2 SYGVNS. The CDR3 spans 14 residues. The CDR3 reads CASSRGGSLYEQYF. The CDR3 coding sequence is TGTGCCAGCTCGAGAGGGGGCAGCCTCTACGAGCAGTACTTC.

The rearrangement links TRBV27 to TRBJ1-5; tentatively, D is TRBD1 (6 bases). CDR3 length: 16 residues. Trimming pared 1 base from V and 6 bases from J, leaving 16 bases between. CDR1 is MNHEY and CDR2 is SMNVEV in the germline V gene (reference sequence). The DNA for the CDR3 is TGTGCCAGCAGTTTATGGGGCCCAGGGGTGGGTCAGCCCCAGCATTTT. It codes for CASSLWGPGVGQPQHF.

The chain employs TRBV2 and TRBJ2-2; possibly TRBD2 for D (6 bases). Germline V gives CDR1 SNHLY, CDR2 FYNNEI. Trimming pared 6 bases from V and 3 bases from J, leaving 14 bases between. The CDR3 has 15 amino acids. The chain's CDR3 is CASSRELTYTGELFF. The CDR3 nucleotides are TGTGCCAGCAGCCGGGAGCTTACTTACACCGGGGAGCTGTTTTTT.

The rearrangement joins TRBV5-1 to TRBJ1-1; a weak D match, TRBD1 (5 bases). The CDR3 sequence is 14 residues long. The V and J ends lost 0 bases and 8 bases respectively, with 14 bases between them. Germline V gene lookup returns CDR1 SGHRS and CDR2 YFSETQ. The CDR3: CASSLARGRGEAFF. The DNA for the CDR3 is TGCGCCAGCAGCTTGGCGCGGGGGAGGGGAGAAGCTTTCTTT.

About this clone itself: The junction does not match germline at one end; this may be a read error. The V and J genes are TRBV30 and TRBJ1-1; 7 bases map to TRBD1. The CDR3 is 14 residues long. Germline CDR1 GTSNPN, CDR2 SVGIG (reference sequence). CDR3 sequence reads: CAWSPGQENAEAFF. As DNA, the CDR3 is TGTGCCTGGAGTCCAGGACAGGAGAACGCTGAAGCTTTCTTT.